This T cell receptor (beta chain) stems from a study of cytomegalovirus exposure and HLA in healthy donors. The CDR3 has 17 residues. Germline lookup yields CDR1 MDHEN and CDR2 SYDVKM. V was trimmed by 7 bases and J by 1 base, leaving 23 bases between them. Clones were sequenced by immunoSEQ multiplex PCR, and TCRdb holds only the in-frame ones, with some missing. In the table there are 60,000 to 85,000 clones, about 93% of which are singletons. With respect to this clone: Its antigen remains unknown.

Study results and caveats: That first-cohort TCR clusters tended to co-occur in the 95 to 150 validation repertoires was found in a later analysis.

This TCR was recovered from a man younger than 35 in good health and CMV-seropositive. The chain couples TRBV28 to TRBJ2-7, with a weak D call TRBD2 (6 bases). The sequenced material came from PBMCs. The CDR3 reads CASTSTTLGRRSYEQYF. Here the CDR3 DNA reads TGTGCCAGCACGTCGACCACCCTGGGGAGGCGATCCTACGAGCAGTACTTC.